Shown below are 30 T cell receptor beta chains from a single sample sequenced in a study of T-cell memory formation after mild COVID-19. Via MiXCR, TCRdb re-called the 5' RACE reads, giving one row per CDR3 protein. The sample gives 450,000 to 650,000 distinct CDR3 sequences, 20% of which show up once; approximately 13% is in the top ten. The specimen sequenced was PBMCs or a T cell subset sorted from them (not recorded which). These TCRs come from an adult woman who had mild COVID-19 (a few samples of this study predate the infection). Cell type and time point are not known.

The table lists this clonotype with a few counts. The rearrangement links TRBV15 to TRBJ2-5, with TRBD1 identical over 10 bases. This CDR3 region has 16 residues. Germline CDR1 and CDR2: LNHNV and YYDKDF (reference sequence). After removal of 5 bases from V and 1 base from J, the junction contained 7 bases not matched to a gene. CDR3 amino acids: CATSGGQGPLQETQYF. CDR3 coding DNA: TGTGCCACCAGCGGGGGACAGGGGCCCCTCCAAGAGACCCAGTACTTC.

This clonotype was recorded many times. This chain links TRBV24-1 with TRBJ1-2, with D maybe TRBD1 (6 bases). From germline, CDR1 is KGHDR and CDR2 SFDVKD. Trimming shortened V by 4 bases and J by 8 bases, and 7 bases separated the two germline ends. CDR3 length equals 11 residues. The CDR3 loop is CATSEGGGYTF. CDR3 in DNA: TGTGCCACCAGTGAGGGGGGCGGCTACACCTTC.

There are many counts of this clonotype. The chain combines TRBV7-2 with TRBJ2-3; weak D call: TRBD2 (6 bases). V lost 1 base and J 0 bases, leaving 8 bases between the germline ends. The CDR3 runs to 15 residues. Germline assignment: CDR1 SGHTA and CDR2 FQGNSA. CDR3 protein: CASSLGGTSTDTQYF. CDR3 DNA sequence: TGTGCCAGCAGCTTAGGCGGGACTAGCACAGATACGCAGTATTTT.

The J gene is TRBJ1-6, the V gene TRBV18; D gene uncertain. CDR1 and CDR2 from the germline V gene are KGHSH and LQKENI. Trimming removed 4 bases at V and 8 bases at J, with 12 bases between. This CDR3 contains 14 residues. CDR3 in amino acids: CASSQGEAHSPLHF. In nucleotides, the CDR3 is TGTGCCAGCTCACAGGGTGAGGCCCATTCACCCCTCCACTTT.

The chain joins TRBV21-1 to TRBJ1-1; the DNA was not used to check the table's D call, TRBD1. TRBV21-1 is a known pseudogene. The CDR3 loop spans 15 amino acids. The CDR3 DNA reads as TGTGCCAGCAGCAAAAAGCCGGGTCTGGACACTGAAGCTTTCTTT. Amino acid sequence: CASSKKPGLDTEAFF.

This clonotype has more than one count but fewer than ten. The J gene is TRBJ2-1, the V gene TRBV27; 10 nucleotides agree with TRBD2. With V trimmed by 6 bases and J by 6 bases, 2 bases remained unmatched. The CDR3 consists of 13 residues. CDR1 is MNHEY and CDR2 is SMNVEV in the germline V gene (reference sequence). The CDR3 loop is CASSWTSGNEQFF. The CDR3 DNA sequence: TGTGCCAGCAGCTGGACTAGCGGCAATGAGCAGTTCTTC.

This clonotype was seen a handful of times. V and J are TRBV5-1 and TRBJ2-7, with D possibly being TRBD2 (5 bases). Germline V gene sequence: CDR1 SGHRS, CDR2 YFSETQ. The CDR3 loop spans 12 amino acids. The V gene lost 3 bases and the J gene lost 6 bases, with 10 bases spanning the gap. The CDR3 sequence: CASSSGRGEQYF. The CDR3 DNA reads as TGCGCCAGCAGCTCCGGACGGGGCGAGCAGTACTTC.

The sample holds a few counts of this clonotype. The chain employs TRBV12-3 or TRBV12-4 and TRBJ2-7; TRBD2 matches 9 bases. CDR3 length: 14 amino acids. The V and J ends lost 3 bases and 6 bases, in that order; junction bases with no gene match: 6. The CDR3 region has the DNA TGTGCCAGCAGTTTGGGTAGCGGGGGTCTCGAGCAGTACTTC. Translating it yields CASSLGSGGLEQYF.

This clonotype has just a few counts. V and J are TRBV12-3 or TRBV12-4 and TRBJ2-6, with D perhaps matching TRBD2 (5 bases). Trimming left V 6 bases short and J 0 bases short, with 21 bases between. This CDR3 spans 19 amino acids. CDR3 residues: CASSSEGHGQSSGANVLTF. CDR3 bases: TGTGCCAGCAGCTCCGAGGGTCACGGGCAGTCCTCTGGGGCCAACGTCCTGACTTTC.

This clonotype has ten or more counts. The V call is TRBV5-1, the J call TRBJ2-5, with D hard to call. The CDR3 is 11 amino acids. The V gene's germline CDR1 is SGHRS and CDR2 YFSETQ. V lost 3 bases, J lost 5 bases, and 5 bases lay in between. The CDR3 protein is CASSSWETQYF. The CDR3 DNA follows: TGCGCCAGCAGCTCGTGGGAGACCCAGTACTTC. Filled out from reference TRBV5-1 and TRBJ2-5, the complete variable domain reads KAGVTQTPRYLIKTRGQQVTLSCSPISGHRSVSWYQQTPGQGLQFLFEYFSETQRNKGNFPGRFSGRQFSNSRSEMNVSTLELGDSALYLCASSSWETQYFGPGTRLLVL.

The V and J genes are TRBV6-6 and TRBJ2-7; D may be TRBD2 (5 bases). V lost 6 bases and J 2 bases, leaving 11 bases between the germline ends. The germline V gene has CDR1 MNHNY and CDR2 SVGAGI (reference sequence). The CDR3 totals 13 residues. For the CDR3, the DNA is TGTGCCAGCAGCCGGGAACCGACCTACGAGCAGTACTTC. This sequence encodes CASSREPTYEQYF.

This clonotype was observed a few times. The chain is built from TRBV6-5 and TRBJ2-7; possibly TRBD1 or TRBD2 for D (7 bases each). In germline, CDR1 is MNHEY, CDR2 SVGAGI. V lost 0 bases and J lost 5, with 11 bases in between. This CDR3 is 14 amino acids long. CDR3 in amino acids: CASSYSGGGDEQYF. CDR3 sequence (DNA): TGTGCCAGCAGTTACTCGGGAGGGGGCGACGAGCAGTACTTC.

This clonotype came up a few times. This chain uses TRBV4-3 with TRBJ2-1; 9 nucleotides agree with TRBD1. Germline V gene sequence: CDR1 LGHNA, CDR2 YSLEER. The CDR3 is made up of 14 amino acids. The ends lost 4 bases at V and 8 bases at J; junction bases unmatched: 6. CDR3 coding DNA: TGCGCCAGCAGCCGGAGACAGGGGGAGGATGAGCAGTTCTTC. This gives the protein CASSRRQGEDEQFF.

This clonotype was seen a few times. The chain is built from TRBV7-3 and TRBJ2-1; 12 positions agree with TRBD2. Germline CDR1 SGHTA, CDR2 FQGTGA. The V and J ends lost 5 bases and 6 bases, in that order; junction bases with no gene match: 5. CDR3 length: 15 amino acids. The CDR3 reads CASSGGLAGLNEQFF. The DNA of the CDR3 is TGTGCCAGCAGCGGAGGACTAGCGGGACTCAATGAGCAGTTCTTC.

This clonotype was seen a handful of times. CDR3 sequence (DNA): TGTGCCAGCAGTTACCCCACGGGGACCCAGTACTTC. It yields the protein CASSYPTGTQYF. The rearrangement joins TRBV6-5 to TRBJ2-5; D is ambiguous. The ends were cut back, 2 bases at V and 7 bases at J, with 8 bases in the middle. The CDR3 is 12 residues long. From germline, CDR1 is MNHEY and CDR2 SVGAGI.

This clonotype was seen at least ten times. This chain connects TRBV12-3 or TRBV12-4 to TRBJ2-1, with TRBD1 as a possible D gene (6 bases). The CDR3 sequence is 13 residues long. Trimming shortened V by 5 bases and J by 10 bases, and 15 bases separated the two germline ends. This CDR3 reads CASSSIDRREQFF. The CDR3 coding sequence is TGTGCCAGCAGTAGTATCGACAGGAGGGAGCAGTTCTTC.

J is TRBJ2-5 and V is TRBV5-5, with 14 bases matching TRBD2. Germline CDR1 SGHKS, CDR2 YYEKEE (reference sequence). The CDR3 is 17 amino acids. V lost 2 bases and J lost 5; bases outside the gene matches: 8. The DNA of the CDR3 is TGTGCCAGCAGCTTTAGACTAGCGGGGGGGCCTGTGGAGACCCAGTACTTC. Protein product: CASSFRLAGGPVETQYF.

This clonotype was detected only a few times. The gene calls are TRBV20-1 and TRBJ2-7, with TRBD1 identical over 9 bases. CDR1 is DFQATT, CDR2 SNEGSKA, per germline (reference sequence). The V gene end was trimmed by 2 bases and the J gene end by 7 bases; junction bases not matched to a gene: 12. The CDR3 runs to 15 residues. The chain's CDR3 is CSARPLGGQGKEQYF. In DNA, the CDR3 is TGCAGTGCTAGACCCCTCGGCGGACAGGGGAAAGAGCAGTACTTC.

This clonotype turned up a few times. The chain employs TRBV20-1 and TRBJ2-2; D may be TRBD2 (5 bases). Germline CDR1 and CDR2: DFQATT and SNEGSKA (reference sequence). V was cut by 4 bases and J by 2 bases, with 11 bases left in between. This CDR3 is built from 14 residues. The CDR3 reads CSAKTSGNTGELFF. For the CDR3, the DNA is TGCAGTGCTAAAACTAGTGGTAACACCGGGGAGCTGTTTTTT.

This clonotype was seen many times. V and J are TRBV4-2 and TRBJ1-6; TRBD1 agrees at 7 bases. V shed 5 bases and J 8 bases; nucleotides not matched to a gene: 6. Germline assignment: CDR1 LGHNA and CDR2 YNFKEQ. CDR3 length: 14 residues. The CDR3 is CASSRDRVDSPLHF. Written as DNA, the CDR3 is TGTGCCAGCAGCAGAGACAGGGTAGATTCACCCCTCCACTTT.

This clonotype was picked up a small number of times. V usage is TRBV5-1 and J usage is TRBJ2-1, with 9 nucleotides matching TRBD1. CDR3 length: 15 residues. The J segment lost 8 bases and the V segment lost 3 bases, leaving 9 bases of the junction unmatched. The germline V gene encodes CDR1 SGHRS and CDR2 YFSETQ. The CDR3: CASSSGTGTGDEQFF. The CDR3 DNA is TGCGCCAGCAGCTCCGGGACAGGGACGGGCGATGAGCAGTTCTTC.

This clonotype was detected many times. The CDR3 is CASSRGLAGQETQYF. The CDR3 bases are TGTGCCAGCAGTCGAGGACTAGCGGGCCAAGAGACCCAGTACTTC. This rearrangement joins TRBV13 to TRBJ2-5, with 11 bases matching TRBD2. The germline V gene encodes CDR1 PRHDT and CDR2 FYEKMQ (reference sequence). This CDR3 spans 15 amino acids. V lost 6 bases, J lost 1 base, and 4 bases stayed unmatched.

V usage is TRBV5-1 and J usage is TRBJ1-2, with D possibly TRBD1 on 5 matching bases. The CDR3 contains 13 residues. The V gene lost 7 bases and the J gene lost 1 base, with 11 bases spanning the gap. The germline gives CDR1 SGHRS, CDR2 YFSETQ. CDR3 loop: CASAEDINYGYTF. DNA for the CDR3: TGCGCCAGCGCTGAGGACATTAACTATGGCTACACCTTC.

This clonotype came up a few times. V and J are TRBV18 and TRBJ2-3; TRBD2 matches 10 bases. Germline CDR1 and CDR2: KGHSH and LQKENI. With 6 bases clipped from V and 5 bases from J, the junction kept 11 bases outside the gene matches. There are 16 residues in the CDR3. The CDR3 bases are TGTGCCAGCTCTCCAATCGTGGGGACTAGCGTAGATACGCAGTATTTT. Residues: CASSPIVGTSVDTQYF.

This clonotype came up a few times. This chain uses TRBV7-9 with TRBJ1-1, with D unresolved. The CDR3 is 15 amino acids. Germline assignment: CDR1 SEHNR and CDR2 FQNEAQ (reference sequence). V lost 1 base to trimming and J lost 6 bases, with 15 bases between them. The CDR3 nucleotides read TGTGCCAGCAGCTTAGGCGGCGGGGATGGGGCTGAAGCTTTCTTT. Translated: CASSLGGGDGAEAFF.

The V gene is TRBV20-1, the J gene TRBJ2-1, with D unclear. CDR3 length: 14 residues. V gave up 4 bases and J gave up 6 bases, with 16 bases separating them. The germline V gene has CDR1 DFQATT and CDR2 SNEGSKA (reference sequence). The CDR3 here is CSAIPPDSTNEQFF. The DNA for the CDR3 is TGCAGTGCTATACCCCCGGATAGTACCAATGAGCAGTTCTTC.

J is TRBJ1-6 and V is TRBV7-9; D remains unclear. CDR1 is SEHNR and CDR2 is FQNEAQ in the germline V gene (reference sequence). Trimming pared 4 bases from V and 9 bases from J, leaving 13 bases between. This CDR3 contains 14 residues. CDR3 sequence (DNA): TGTGCCAGCAGCTCGGGAAAGTATGGTTCACCCCTCCACTTT. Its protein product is CASSSGKYGSPLHF.

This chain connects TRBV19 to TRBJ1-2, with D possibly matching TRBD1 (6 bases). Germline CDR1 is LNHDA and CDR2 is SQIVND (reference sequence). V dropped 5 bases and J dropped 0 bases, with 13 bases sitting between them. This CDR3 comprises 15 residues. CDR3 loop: CASSEPGQANYGYTF. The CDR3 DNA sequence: TGTGCCAGTAGTGAACCGGGACAAGCTAACTATGGCTACACCTTC.

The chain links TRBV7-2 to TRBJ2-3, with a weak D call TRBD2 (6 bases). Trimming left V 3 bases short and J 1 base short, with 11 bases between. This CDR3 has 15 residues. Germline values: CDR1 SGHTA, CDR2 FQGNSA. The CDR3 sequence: CASSLIRRGTDTQYF. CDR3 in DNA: TGTGCCAGCAGCTTGATCCGGAGGGGCACAGATACGCAGTATTTT.

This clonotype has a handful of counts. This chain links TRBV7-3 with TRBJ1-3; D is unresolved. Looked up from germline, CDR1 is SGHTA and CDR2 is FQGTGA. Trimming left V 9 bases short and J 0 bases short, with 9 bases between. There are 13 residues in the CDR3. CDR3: CASSGVSGNTIYF. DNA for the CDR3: TGTGCCAGTTCGGGAGTCTCTGGAAACACCATATATTTT.